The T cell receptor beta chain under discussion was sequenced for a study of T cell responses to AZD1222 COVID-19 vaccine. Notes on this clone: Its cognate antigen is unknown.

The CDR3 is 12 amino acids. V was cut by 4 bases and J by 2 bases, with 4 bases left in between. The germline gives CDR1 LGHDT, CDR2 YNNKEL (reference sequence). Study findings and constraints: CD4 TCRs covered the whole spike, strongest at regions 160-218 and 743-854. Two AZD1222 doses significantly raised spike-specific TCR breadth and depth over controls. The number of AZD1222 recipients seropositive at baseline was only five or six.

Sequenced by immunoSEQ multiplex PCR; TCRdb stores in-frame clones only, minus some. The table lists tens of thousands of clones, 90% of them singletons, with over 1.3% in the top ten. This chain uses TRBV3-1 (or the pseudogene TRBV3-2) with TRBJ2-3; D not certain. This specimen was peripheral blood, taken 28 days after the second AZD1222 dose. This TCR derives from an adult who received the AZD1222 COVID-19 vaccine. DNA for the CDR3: TGTGCCAGCAGCCTCGTCACAGATACGCAGTATTTT. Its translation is CASSLVTDTQYF.